The clone carrying this TCR beta chain has at least ten counts. Its target is unknown. Trimming removed 2 bases from V and 3 bases from J, with 16 bases in between. The germline V gene has CDR1 SEHNR and CDR2 FQNEAQ (reference sequence). The CDR3 runs to 16 residues. This entry belongs to a study of T cells after yellow fever vaccination. Making TCR cDNA involved 5'RACE template switching, which added UMIs and a universal primer site. TCRdb recomputed calls from the 5' RACE reads with MiXCR, one row per CDR3 protein. The table includes 350,000 or so distinct CDR3 sequences, 8% to 9.5% detected once. Whole-study findings and limits: Re-detected after boosting: most primary clones, 96% of CD4 and about 89% of CD8.

The specimen comprised PBMCs, sampled roughly 46 days after the first yellow fever vaccination. J is TRBJ1-1 and V is TRBV7-9, with D maybe TRBD1 (6 bases). The receptor was isolated from a man between 18 and 29 years old who received the YFV17D yellow fever vaccine. In DNA form, the CDR3 reads TGTGCCAGCAGCTTAACTCGGACAAAGGGGGACACTGAAGCTTTCTTT. Its translation is CASSLTRTKGDTEAFF.